This TCR beta chain was recovered during a study of cytomegalovirus exposure and HLA in healthy donors. Study observations and caveats: A list of roughly 180 TCR beta chains associated with cytomegalovirus was given. Despite most TCR sequences being rare, some public TCRs occurred in many donors. CMV antigen specificity was confirmed in vitro for a few CMV-associated chains.

Trimming stripped 0 bases from V and 4 bases from J, with 8 bases between. Germline V CDR1 and CDR2: SGHTS, YDEGEE. The CDR3 consists of 14 residues. Concerning this clone itself: No antigen is known for it.

Sequencing was performed with immunoSEQ multiplex PCR; in TCRdb, only in-frame clones are kept and a portion is missing. The data show nearly 110,000 clones, about 85% seen once. V usage is TRBV5-8 and J usage is TRBJ2-1, with TRBD1 as a possible D gene (5 bases). The receptor was derived from a woman between 18 and 30 years old in good health and CMV-seropositive. Sequencing was performed on PBMCs. CDR3: CASSLGGSYNEQFF. CDR3 in DNA: TGTGCCAGCAGCTTGGGGGGCTCTTACAATGAGCAGTTCTTC.